This T cell receptor (beta chain) originates from a study of blood T cells in healthy people across ages. Regarding the study as a whole: Using unsorted PBMCs precluded a conclusive naive versus antigen-experienced comparison.

Then a second PCR, running roughly 6 to 11 cycles, was carried out with a sample-barcoded 5' primer and a J-beta primer mix. With 12 random nucleotides, a template-switch adaptor tagged each individual cDNA molecule. TCRdb passed the 5' RACE reads through MiXCR, listing each CDR3 protein once. The table lists 550,000 to 750,000 distinct CDR3 sequences, around 21% of them singletons. In its sample, this clonotype was seen a few times. The target antigen is unknown. V trimming: 0 bases; J trimming: 3 bases; junction bases outside the gene matches: 10. Germline loops: CDR1 SGHDN, CDR2 FVKESK. This CDR3 is built from 17 residues. PBMCs, at least 7 million per sample, were isolated.

The sequence came from a man between 65 and 80 years old in good health. The chain is built from TRBV14 and TRBJ2-7; TRBD1 agrees at 8 bases. Sequenced input: blood. In DNA form, the CDR3 reads TGTGCCAGCAGCCAAGATCGCTCCAGGGGGCTAAACTACGAGCAGTACTTC. It codes for CASSQDRSRGLNYEQYF.